A single sample is the source of the 6 T cell receptor beta chains below, sequenced in a study of blood T cell repertoires in COVID-19. The data were produced by immunoSEQ multiplex PCR, yet TCRdb's version contains in-frame clones alone and is incomplete. Of approximately 120,000 clones in the sample, around 76% were seen once. The sequenced sample consisted of peripheral blood. The receptors derive from a human donor in a cohort sampled during active COVID-19.

The chain recombines TRBV28 with TRBJ2-3; unclear D gene. This CDR3 comprises 14 residues. In germline, CDR1 is MDHEN, CDR2 SYDVKM. V was shortened by 6 bases and J by 1 base, with 11 bases between the two germline ends. CDR3 in DNA: TGTGCCAGCAGCCGAGCCTTAGGCACAGATACGCAGTATTTT. The encoded protein is CASSRALGTDTQYF.

V is TRBV28 and J is TRBJ2-5, with TRBD2 as a possible D gene (7 bases). Germline V gives CDR1 MDHEN, CDR2 SYDVKM. Trimming cost V 3 bases and J 3 bases, with 11 bases left between them. The CDR3 has 14 residues. The CDR3 is CASSFGGQEETQYF. CDR3 bases: TGTGCCAGCAGTTTCGGGGGGCAGGAAGAGACCCAGTACTTC.

The rearrangement uses TRBV5-6 and TRBJ1-1; 11 bases are a match to TRBD1. Germline V lookup: CDR1 SGHDT, CDR2 YYEEEE. The CDR3 length is 13 residues. Trimming removed 7 bases from V and 7 bases from J; junction bases left unmatched: 6. The CDR3 sequence: CASVRDRGDEAFF. CDR3 nucleotides: TGTGCCAGCGTCCGGGACAGGGGGGATGAAGCTTTCTTT.

The chain combines TRBV4-2 with TRBJ1-5; D is unclear. Germline V gene data show CDR1 as LGHNA and CDR2 as YNFKEQ. This CDR3 comprises 14 residues. With 2 bases removed from V and 1 base from J, the gap between germline ends came to 6 bases. In nucleotides, the CDR3 is TGTGCCAGCAGCCAAACGAGGAGCAATCAGCCCCAGCATTTT. It is translated as CASSQTRSNQPQHF.

The rearrangement links TRBV12-3 or TRBV12-4 to TRBJ1-2; D is ambiguous. V lost 1 base and J 7 bases, leaving 4 bases between the germline ends. The CDR3 contains 11 residues. CDR3 amino acids: CASSLGAGYTF. In DNA form, the CDR3 reads TGTGCCAGCAGTTTAGGGGCTGGCTACACCTTC.

The chain has TRBV14 and TRBJ1-4, with D possibly TRBD1 on 6 matching bases. Trimming left V 4 bases short and J 7 bases short, with 16 bases between. This CDR3 is built from 15 residues. CDR1 is SGHDN, CDR2 FVKESK, per germline. The CDR3 protein is CASSPTGRGGEKLFF. CDR3 DNA sequence: TGTGCCAGCAGCCCGACAGGCAGGGGCGGTGAAAAACTGTTTTTT. Complete variable domain (other parts from reference TRBV14 and TRBJ1-4): EAGVTQFPSHSVIEKGQTVTLRCDPISGHDNLYWYRRVMGKEIKFLLHFVKESKQDESGMPNNRFLAERTGGTYSTLKVQPAELEDSGVYFCASSPTGRGGEKLFFGSGTQLSVL.